The 5 T cell receptor beta chains reported below all come from one sample, sequenced in a study of T cell responses to AZD1222 COVID-19 vaccine. The data were produced by immunoSEQ multiplex PCR, yet TCRdb's version contains in-frame clones alone and is incomplete. The data show 120,000 to 150,000 clones, under 95% seen once. The starting material was peripheral blood, obtained on day 0 of AZD1222 vaccination. Receptor source: an adult in good health.

The V gene is TRBV2, the J gene TRBJ2-1; 9 bases fit TRBD2. Trimming removed 6 bases from V and 1 base from J; junction bases left unmatched: 13. In germline, CDR1 is SNHLY, CDR2 FYNNEI. There are 18 residues in the CDR3. The CDR3 protein is CASSENALAGSSYNEQFF. DNA of the CDR3: TGTGCCAGCAGCGAAAATGCCCTAGCGGGATCATCCTACAATGAGCAGTTCTTC.

The CDR3 loop is CASSPRGAYEQYF. In DNA, the CDR3 is TGTGCCAGCTCACCCCGAGGAGCCTACGAGCAGTACTTC. The V call is TRBV18, the J call TRBJ2-7; unclear D gene. Germline V CDR1 and CDR2: KGHSH, LQKENI. The V and J ends lost 3 bases and 2 bases respectively, with 8 bases between them. This CDR3 contains 13 residues. Filled out from reference TRBV18 and TRBJ2-7, the complete variable domain reads NAGVMQNPRHLVRRRGQEARLRCSPMKGHSHVYWYRQLPEEGLKFMVYLQKENIIDESGMPKERFSAEFPKEGPSILRIQQVVRGDSAAYFCASSPRGAYEQYFGPGTRLTVT.

This chain links TRBV6-5 with TRBJ2-3, with D perhaps being TRBD1 or TRBD2 (5 bases each). The CDR3 totals 15 residues. Germline lookup yields CDR1 MNHEY and CDR2 SVGAGI. V lost 0 bases and J 6 bases, leaving 13 bases between the germline ends. CDR3 amino acids: CASSYSRRDGDTQYF. DNA for the CDR3: TGTGCCAGCAGTTACTCCCGCCGGGACGGGGATACGCAGTATTTT.

This clone has a single count. The V gene is TRBV6-6, the J gene TRBJ1-4, with 11 nucleotides matching TRBD1. With V trimmed by 5 bases and J by 4 bases, 3 bases remained unmatched. Per germline, CDR1 MNHNY and CDR2 SVGAGI (reference sequence). This CDR3 has 15 residues. The CDR3 DNA reads TGTGCCAGCAGTGGAGGGACAGGGGGTAATGAAAAACTGTTTTTT. Translating it yields CASSGGTGGNEKLFF.

The rearrangement links TRBV4-3 to TRBJ1-5, with D tentatively TRBD1 (5 bases). Germline assignment: CDR1 LGHNA and CDR2 YSLEER. V gave up 4 bases and J gave up 4 bases, with 17 bases separating them. This CDR3 region has 16 residues. The CDR3 region is CASSRTWGGENQPQHF. As DNA, the CDR3 is TGCGCCAGCAGCCGGACATGGGGCGGAGAAAATCAGCCCCAGCATTTT.